This entry lists 28 T cell receptor beta chains sequenced from one sample in a study of identical twins. TCRdb passed the 5' RACE reads through MiXCR, listing each CDR3 protein once. The table has 250,000 or so distinct CDR3 sequences, about 9% seen once. This sample also belongs to another study, concerning yellow fever vaccine responses in identical twins.

Sequencing used CD8+ T cells sorted from blood. These receptors came from a woman between 18 and 29 years old in good health.

J is TRBJ2-1 and V is TRBV3-1; tentatively, D is TRBD2 (6 bases). Germline V lookup: CDR1 LGHDT, CDR2 YNNKEL (reference sequence). Trimming stripped 0 bases from V and 7 bases from J, with 13 bases between. This CDR3 contains 15 residues. CDR3: CASSQEAGLDNEQFF. CDR3 DNA sequence: TGTGCCAGCAGCCAAGAAGCGGGCCTAGATAATGAGCAGTTCTTC.

There are many counts of this clonotype. The chain recombines TRBV24-1 with TRBJ2-7; the match to TRBD1 covers 9 bases. The CDR3 consists of 15 residues. CDR1 and CDR2 (germline): KGHDR, SFDVKD. V lost 4 bases and J lost 2; bases outside the gene matches: 5. The CDR3 loop reads CATSDSGTGPYEQYF. The CDR3 bases are TGTGCCACCAGTGACTCCGGGACAGGGCCCTACGAGCAGTACTTC.

This clonotype was detected ten times or more. The genes are TRBV5-1 and TRBJ2-3; TRBD2 agrees at 9 bases. From germline, CDR1 is SGHRS and CDR2 YFSETQ. This CDR3 has 14 residues. The J segment lost 5 bases and the V segment lost 0 bases, leaving 1 base of the junction unmatched. In DNA form, the CDR3 reads TGCGCCAGCAGCTTGGAGACTAGCGGAGATACGCAGTATTTT. Protein: CASSLETSGDTQYF.

This clonotype appeared a few times. This chain links TRBV5-1 with TRBJ2-1, with 7 bases fitting TRBD2. The ends lost 1 base at V and 0 bases at J; junction bases unmatched: 13. CDR3 length equals 19 residues. Germline V gives CDR1 SGHRS, CDR2 YFSETQ. The CDR3 spells CASSLMGLSGTSSYNEQFF. The CDR3 DNA reads as TGCGCCAGCAGCTTGATGGGACTAAGCGGGACGAGCTCCTACAATGAGCAGTTCTTC.

This clonotype was counted at least ten times. This chain joins TRBV6-2 or TRBV6-3 and TRBJ2-7; the D gene is possibly TRBD2 (5 bases). Germline V gene lookup returns CDR1 MNHEY and CDR2 SVGEGT. The CDR3 is 14 residues long. Between the trimmed V and J ends, which lost 0 bases and 4 bases, there was a span of 10 bases. The CDR3 loop is CASSYSTREYEQYF. The CDR3 DNA follows: TGTGCCAGCAGTTACTCCACGAGGGAGTACGAGCAGTACTTC.

This clonotype was recorded at least ten times. This chain connects TRBV5-1 to TRBJ2-3; TRBD1 or TRBD2 may be the D gene (5 bases each). The CDR3 is 15 residues long. Deletions cut 4 bases from V and 0 bases from J, with 12 bases between. Per the germline V gene, CDR1 is SGHRS and CDR2 is YFSETQ. The chain's CDR3 is CASSTGTTSTDTQYF. CDR3 DNA: TGCGCCAGCAGCACCGGGACCACTAGCACAGATACGCAGTATTTT.

V usage is TRBV27 and J usage is TRBJ2-7; TRBD1 matches at 8 bases. This CDR3 comprises 15 residues. With V trimmed by 5 bases and J by 0 bases, 6 bases remained unmatched. Germline V gene lookup returns CDR1 MNHEY and CDR2 SMNVEV (reference sequence). The CDR3 DNA reads TGTGCCAGCAGTACGCGGGACAGGAGCTCCTACGAGCAGTACTTC. Its protein is CASSTRDRSSYEQYF.

This clonotype was observed many times. The rearrangement uses TRBV10-3 and TRBJ2-3; 8 bases align to TRBD2. The CDR3 sequence is 14 residues long. With V trimmed by 6 bases and J by 4 bases, 6 bases remained unmatched. Germline V gives CDR1 ENHRY, CDR2 SYGVKD. The CDR3: CAIRGAGVSDTQYF. CDR3 nucleotides: TGTGCCATCAGGGGAGCGGGAGTGTCAGATACGCAGTATTTT.

This clonotype showed up many times. The germline gene is not matched at one end of the junction; a read error may be the cause. The chain links TRBV7-7 to TRBJ2-5, with 7 positions matching TRBD1. CDR1 is SSHAT, CDR2 FNYEAQ, per germline (reference sequence). This CDR3 region has 13 residues. In nucleotides, the CDR3 is TGTGCTAGCAGTACAGGGGTTCAAGAGACCCAGTACTTC. This sequence encodes CASSTGVQETQYF.

The chain carries TRBV29-1 and TRBJ2-1, with D uncertain. CDR1 and CDR2 (germline): SQVTM, ANQGSEA. The V end lost 3 bases, the J end lost 11 bases, and 20 bases lay between the germline ends. The CDR3 has 14 residues. In DNA form, the CDR3 reads TGCAGCGTTGAGGGTGACACATTTATTACTCAGCAGTTCTTC. Its translation is CSVEGDTFITQQFF.

The chain couples TRBV6-1 to TRBJ2-2, with D maybe TRBD1 (6 bases). The CDR3 loop spans 16 amino acids. Germline CDR1 and CDR2: MNHNS and SASEGT. V dropped 6 bases and J dropped 4 bases, with 18 bases sitting between them. The CDR3 loop is CASRLQGTPTTGELFF. The CDR3 DNA follows: TGTGCCAGCAGACTACAGGGAACCCCTACCACCGGGGAGCTGTTTTTT.

This clonotype appeared many times. This rearrangement joins TRBV2 to TRBJ2-1, with 7 bases fitting TRBD1. After removal of 6 bases from V and 7 bases from J, the junction contained 6 bases not matched to a gene. This CDR3 is built from 13 residues. CDR1 is SNHLY, CDR2 FYNNEI, per germline. The CDR3 loop reads CASSAQGQNEQFF. CDR3 sequence (DNA): TGTGCCAGCAGCGCACAGGGACAGAATGAGCAGTTCTTC.

This clonotype was seen more than once but under ten times. The chain combines TRBV28 with TRBJ2-5, with TRBD1 matching 9 bases. The V segment lost 2 bases and the J segment 5 bases; nucleotides outside the gene matches: 9. This CDR3 region has 16 residues. In germline, CDR1 is MDHEN, CDR2 SYDVKM. CDR3 protein: CASSLELQGAGETQYF. In nucleotides, the CDR3 is TGTGCCAGCAGTTTAGAACTACAGGGGGCGGGGGAGACCCAGTACTTC.

This clonotype was seen ten or more times. V gene TRBV4-3 combines with J gene TRBJ2-3, with 9 bases aligning to TRBD1. CDR1 LGHNA and CDR2 YSLEER come from the germline V gene. The trim removed 0 bases at V and 5 bases at J, leaving 3 bases unmatched. The CDR3 length is 15 residues. The CDR3 coding sequence is TGCGCCAGCAGCCAAGATGTGGGACAGGGAGATACGCAGTATTTT. This encodes CASSQDVGQGDTQYF.

This clonotype occurred many times. This CDR3 is CATSGQELSSYNEQFF. The CDR3 DNA sequence: TGTGCCACCAGCGGGCAGGAGTTGAGCTCCTACAATGAGCAGTTCTTC. This chain joins TRBV15 and TRBJ2-1; D unresolved. This CDR3 is 16 amino acids long. In germline, CDR1 is LNHNV, CDR2 YYDKDF (reference sequence). V was pared by 5 bases and J by 0 bases, with 14 bases between.

Ten or more counts support this clonotype. The chain is built from TRBV29-1 and TRBJ2-1, with 13 bases lining up with TRBD2. Trimming removed 2 bases from V and 8 bases from J; junction bases left unmatched: 3. Per the germline V gene, CDR1 is SQVTM and CDR2 is ANQGSEA. The CDR3 length is 14 residues. Here the CDR3 reads CSVETSGRADEQFF. The CDR3 DNA sequence: TGCAGCGTTGAAACTAGCGGGAGGGCCGATGAGCAGTTCTTC.

The gene calls are TRBV2 and TRBJ1-2; tentatively, D is TRBD1 (5 bases). CDR1 is SNHLY, CDR2 FYNNEI, per germline. This CDR3 spans 12 amino acids. The CDR3 sequence: CVAIGTAYGYTF. Written as DNA, the CDR3 is TGTGTCGCCATAGGGACCGCCTATGGCTACACCTTC. The full variable domain, completed using reference TRBV2 and TRBJ1-2, is EPEVTQTPSHQVTQMGQEVILRCVPISNHLYFYWYRQILGQKVEFLVSFYNNEISEKSEIFDDQFSVERPDGSNFTLKIRSTKLEDSAMYFCVAIGTAYGYTFGSGTRLTVV.

This clonotype occurred a few times. The gene calls are TRBV20-1 and TRBJ2-1; 11 bases line up with TRBD2. The V gene's germline CDR1 is DFQATT and CDR2 SNEGSKA (reference sequence). Trimming cost V 3 bases and J 2 bases; bases outside gene matches: 3. This CDR3 has 15 residues. The DNA for the CDR3 is TGCAGTGCTAGCCAGGGACTAGCGGCCTACAATGAGCAGTTCTTC. The encoded protein is CSASQGLAAYNEQFF.

The chain is built from TRBV29-1 and TRBJ2-4; D may correspond to TRBD1 or TRBD2 (5 bases each). Trimming removed 6 bases at V and 4 bases at J, with 19 bases between. The CDR3 covers 15 residues. From germline, CDR1 is SQVTM and CDR2 ANQGSEA. CDR3 DNA: TGCAGCGTGAGGGACCGCCGTGGGGCAAAAAACATTCAGTACTTC. This sequence encodes CSVRDRRGAKNIQYF.

J is TRBJ2-5 and V is TRBV11-2, with D hard to call. V was pared by 0 bases and J by 3 bases, with 8 bases between. This CDR3 comprises 14 residues. Germline V gives CDR1 SGHAT, CDR2 FQNNGV. CDR3 in amino acids: CASSLDRWEETQYF. DNA of the CDR3: TGTGCCAGCAGCTTAGATCGGTGGGAAGAGACCCAGTACTTC.

The J gene is TRBJ2-3, the V gene TRBV27; D perhaps matches TRBD1 (6 bases). CDR1 MNHEY and CDR2 SMNVEV come from the germline V gene (reference sequence). This CDR3 has 17 residues. V was pared by 0 bases and J by 5 bases, with 18 bases between. This CDR3 reads CASSLSSGALIGDTQYF. The CDR3 nucleotides read TGTGCCAGCAGTTTATCGTCAGGGGCCCTAATTGGAGATACGCAGTATTTT.

At least ten counts were recorded for this clonotype. V usage is TRBV25-1 and J usage is TRBJ2-1; D is undetermined. The V and J ends lost 1 base and 6 bases respectively, with 4 bases between them. CDR1 and CDR2 (germline): MGHDK, SYGVNS. CDR3 length equals 12 residues. CDR3 nucleotide sequence: TGTGCCAGCAGTGAATGGGTCAATGAGCAGTTCTTC. Translation gives CASSEWVNEQFF. Supplemented by reference TRBV25-1 and TRBJ2-1, the full variable domain reads EADIYQTPRYLVIGTGKKITLECSQTMGHDKMYWYQQDPGMELHLIHYSYGVNSTEKGDLSSESTVSRIRTEHFPLTLESARPSHTSQYLCASSEWVNEQFFGPGTRLTVL.

The sample holds a few counts of this clonotype. J is TRBJ2-7 and V is TRBV2; 10 bases line up with TRBD2. CDR1 and CDR2 from the germline V gene are SNHLY and FYNNEI. J gave up 5 bases and V 2 bases, and 3 bases lay outside the gene matches. The CDR3 is made up of 14 amino acids. The CDR3 DNA follows: TGTGCCAGCAGTGAAATGCTAGCGGGGGACGAGCAGTACTTC. As protein: CASSEMLAGDEQYF.

This clonotype was detected ten times or more. The chain links TRBV2 to TRBJ2-5, with 10 bases aligning to TRBD2. Germline values: CDR1 SNHLY, CDR2 FYNNEI. V dropped 8 bases and J dropped 4; count of bases not matched to a gene: 10. This CDR3 region has 15 residues. In DNA form, the CDR3 reads TGTGCCAGCGCTAGCGGGAGCGGCATAGGAGAGACCCAGTACTTC. Translated, it gives CASASGSGIGETQYF.

In its sample, this clonotype was seen many times. The chain employs TRBV4-1 and TRBJ2-3, with D unresolved. The V and J ends lost 1 base and 0 bases respectively, with 2 bases between them. In germline, CDR1 is MGHRA, CDR2 YSYEKL. This CDR3 is 13 amino acids long. The CDR3 here is CASSQASTDTQYF. CDR3 DNA: TGCGCCAGCAGCCAAGCTAGCACAGATACGCAGTATTTT.

This clonotype has a count of ten or more. The chain uses TRBV4-1 and TRBJ2-3; 8 positions match TRBD2. Germline assignment: CDR1 MGHRA and CDR2 YSYEKL. The CDR3 has 14 amino acids. Trimming cost V 5 bases and J 7 bases; bases outside gene matches: 8. This chain's CDR3 is CASSASGSLYTQYF. The DNA for the CDR3 is TGCGCCAGCAGCGCGAGCGGGAGCCTATATACGCAGTATTTT.

This chain links TRBV6-1 with TRBJ2-1; 8 nucleotides line up with TRBD1. CDR1 and CDR2 (germline): MNHNS, SASEGT. This CDR3 has 14 amino acids. Trimming took 7 bases from V and 7 from J; bases not matched to a gene: 9. This CDR3 reads CASTGTGPLNEQFF. DNA for the CDR3: TGTGCCAGCACCGGGACAGGCCCTTTGAATGAGCAGTTCTTC.

Ten or more counts support this clonotype. The gene calls are TRBV10-1 and TRBJ1-5; 8 bases match TRBD1. The CDR3 contains 14 residues. V trimming: 4 bases; J trimming: 5 bases; junction bases outside the gene matches: 4. CDR1 WNHNN and CDR2 SYGVQD come from the germline V gene (reference sequence). Written as DNA, the CDR3 is TGCGCCAGCAGTGTCGGACAGGGATATCAGCCCCAGCATTTT. Translation: CASSVGQGYQPQHF.